Listed below are T cell receptor beta chains from one sample, sequenced in a study of cytomegalovirus exposure and HLA in healthy donors. Profiling relied on immunoSEQ multiplex PCR, and the TCRdb table lists in-frame clones only, not all of them. The sample has about 210,000 clones, about four fifths seen once. Material for sequencing was PBMCs. The receptor set was obtained from a man aged 35 to 55 in good health and CMV-seropositive. The CDR3 runs from the conserved cysteine through the conserved F or W. The order of the fields is D gene, J gene, V gene, clone size, CDR3 protein, CDR3 DNA. The D gene is left open where the match is weak. Part of the rows lack a size; the others show once, few, many or a class for expanded clones.

d_call: -
j_call: TRBJ2-7
v_call: TRBV11-2
clone_size: -
cdr3_aa: CASSLDDNGEEEYF
cdr3_nt: TGTGCCAGCAGCTTAGATGATAATGGAGAAGAGGAGTACTTC

d_call: TRBD1
j_call: TRBJ2-1
v_call: TRBV10-1
clone_size: -
cdr3_aa: CASIQGASYEQFF
cdr3_nt: TGCGCCAGCATACAGGGGGCTTCCTACGAGCAGTTCTTC

d_call: -
j_call: TRBJ2-5
v_call: TRBV28
clone_size: -
cdr3_aa: CAAVGRIGEETQYF
cdr3_nt: TGTGCCGCAGTGGGTAGGATCGGGGAAGAGACCCAGTACTTC

d_call: TRBD1
j_call: TRBJ2-7
v_call: TRBV19
clone_size: -
cdr3_aa: CASSTGQTLTYEQYF
cdr3_nt: TGTGCCAGTAGTACGGGACAGACTCTGACCTACGAGCAGTACTTC

d_call: TRBD2
j_call: TRBJ2-7
v_call: TRBV5-4
clone_size: -
cdr3_aa: CASSQREGGEQYF
cdr3_nt: TGTGCCAGCAGCCAGCGGGAGGGTGGCGAGCAGTACTTC

d_call: -
j_call: TRBJ1-1
v_call: TRBV7-2
clone_size: -
cdr3_aa: CASSLVQMNTEAFF
cdr3_nt: TGTGCCAGCAGCTTAGTCCAAATGAACACTGAAGCTTTCTTT

d_call: -
j_call: TRBJ1-1
v_call: TRBV9
clone_size: few
cdr3_aa: CASSVDLLTEAFF
cdr3_nt: TGTGCCAGCAGCGTAGACTTATTGACTGAAGCTTTCTTT

d_call: TRBD1
j_call: TRBJ2-7
v_call: TRBV27
clone_size: few
cdr3_aa: CATSRDRARIYEQYF
cdr3_nt: TGTGCCACCAGCCGGGACAGGGCCCGTATCTACGAGCAGTACTTC

d_call: TRBD2
j_call: TRBJ2-7
v_call: TRBV6-5
clone_size: -
cdr3_aa: CASTSGVAGSSGQYF
cdr3_nt: TGTGCCAGCACCTCTGGGGTAGCGGGATCCTCCGGGCAGTACTTC

d_call: -
j_call: TRBJ2-5
v_call: TRBV6-1
clone_size: -
cdr3_aa: CASSGGSFQETQYF
cdr3_nt: TGTGCCAGCAGTGGCGGCAGCTTCCAAGAGACCCAGTACTTC

d_call: -
j_call: TRBJ1-3
v_call: TRBV4-2
clone_size: few
cdr3_aa: CASSQEGSSGNTIYF
cdr3_nt: TGTGCCAGCAGCCAAGAGGGCAGCTCTGGAAACACCATATATTTT

d_call: TRBD1
j_call: TRBJ2-7
v_call: TRBV5-4
clone_size: once
cdr3_aa: CASSLPGQGGLNEQYF
cdr3_nt: TGTGCCAGCAGCTTGCCGGGACAGGGAGGTTTGAACGAGCAGTACTTC

d_call: TRBD1
j_call: TRBJ2-1
v_call: TRBV4-3
clone_size: -
cdr3_aa: CASSNRDRGNEQFF
cdr3_nt: TGCGCCAGCAGCAACCGGGACAGGGGGAATGAGCAGTTCTTC

d_call: TRBD1
j_call: TRBJ2-4
v_call: TRBV10-2
clone_size: -
cdr3_aa: CASSRTGAKNIQYF
cdr3_nt: TGCGCCAGCAGCCGGACAGGAGCCAAAAACATTCAGTACTTC

d_call: TRBD1
j_call: TRBJ1-6
v_call: TRBV7-9
clone_size: few
cdr3_aa: CASSHDRGNSPLHF
cdr3_nt: TGTGCCAGCAGCCACGACAGGGGTAATTCACCCCTCCACTTT

d_call: -
j_call: TRBJ1-4
v_call: TRBV4-1
clone_size: few
cdr3_aa: CASSLDSNEKLFF
cdr3_nt: TGCGCCAGCAGCCTTGACAGTAATGAAAAACTGTTTTTT

d_call: -
j_call: TRBJ2-7
v_call: TRBV6-5
clone_size: -
cdr3_aa: CASSSWASESYEQYF
cdr3_nt: TGTGCCAGCAGTTCCTGGGCTAGCGAATCCTACGAGCAGTACTTC

d_call: -
j_call: TRBJ2-5
v_call: TRBV13
clone_size: -
cdr3_aa: CASSLGGGRGYQETQYF
cdr3_nt: TGTGCCAGCAGCCTCGGGGGGGGCAGGGGGTACCAAGAGACCCAGTACTTC

d_call: TRBD2
j_call: TRBJ2-3
v_call: TRBV6-5
clone_size: -
cdr3_aa: CASSTSGPSGRTQYF
cdr3_nt: TGTGCCAGCAGTACTAGCGGGCCCTCCGGGAGGACGCAGTATTTT

d_call: -
j_call: TRBJ1-1
v_call: TRBV6-1
clone_size: -
cdr3_aa: CASTRSGGNTEAFF
cdr3_nt: TGTGCCAGCACCCGAAGCGGGGGGAACACTGAAGCTTTCTTT

d_call: TRBD1
j_call: TRBJ1-1
v_call: TRBV9
clone_size: -
cdr3_aa: CASSAEQGGTEAFF
cdr3_nt: TGTGCCAGCAGCGCAGAACAGGGGGGCACTGAAGCTTTCTTT

d_call: TRBD1
j_call: TRBJ2-7
v_call: TRBV2
clone_size: few
cdr3_aa: CASSGQGGSSYEQYF
cdr3_nt: TGTGCCAGCAGTGGACAGGGGGGCAGCTCCTACGAGCAGTACTTC

d_call: -
j_call: TRBJ1-4
v_call: TRBV21-1
clone_size: few
cdr3_aa: CASSKEGQGRRATNEKLFF
cdr3_nt: TGTGCCAGCAGCAAAGAGGGACAGGGGAGGAGAGCAACTAATGAAAAACTGTTTTTT

d_call: -
j_call: TRBJ2-5
v_call: TRBV5-1
clone_size: -
cdr3_aa: CASSLDRGPGVDQETQYF
cdr3_nt: TGCGCCAGCAGCTTGGATAGAGGCCCCGGGGTAGACCAAGAGACCCAGTACTTC

d_call: -
j_call: TRBJ2-1
v_call: TRBV5-1
clone_size: -
cdr3_aa: CASRVGGIQTHEQFF
cdr3_nt: TGCGCCAGCAGAGTCGGCGGGATACAGACCCATGAGCAGTTCTTC

d_call: TRBD2
j_call: TRBJ2-7
v_call: TRBV6-1
clone_size: -
cdr3_aa: CASSDPGTSGSIVHEQYF
cdr3_nt: TGTGCCAGCAGTGACCCAGGGACTAGCGGGAGTATTGTGCACGAGCAGTACTTC

d_call: -
j_call: TRBJ2-1
v_call: TRBV4-1
clone_size: -
cdr3_aa: CATNLSGFF
cdr3_nt: TGCGCCACGAATCTTAGCGGGTTCTTC

d_call: -
j_call: TRBJ1-5
v_call: TRBV25-1
clone_size: -
cdr3_aa: CASSARGAQIYSNQPQHF
cdr3_nt: TGTGCCAGCAGTGCCCGCGGGGCCCAAATTTATAGCAATCAGCCCCAGCATTTT

d_call: TRBD2
j_call: TRBJ2-1
v_call: TRBV19
clone_size: -
cdr3_aa: CASSIRLAGGRYEQFF
cdr3_nt: TGTGCCAGTAGTATACGGCTAGCGGGCGGAAGGTATGAGCAGTTCTTC

d_call: TRBD1
j_call: TRBJ1-6
v_call: TRBV28
clone_size: -
cdr3_aa: CASSSLGQGRLWDNSPLHF
cdr3_nt: TGTGCCAGCAGTTCCCTGGGACAGGGGAGGTTATGGGATAATTCACCCCTCCACTTT

d_call: -
j_call: TRBJ2-5
v_call: TRBV30
clone_size: -
cdr3_aa: CAWQVGGGLGETQYF
cdr3_nt: TGTGCCTGGCAAGTGGGGGGAGGTTTAGGGGAGACCCAGTACTTC

d_call: TRBD1
j_call: TRBJ1-2
v_call: TRBV7-3
clone_size: -
cdr3_aa: CASSGRDRRNYGYTF
cdr3_nt: TGTGCCAGCAGCGGACGGGACAGGAGAAACTATGGCTACACCTTC

d_call: -
j_call: TRBJ2-7
v_call: TRBV4-1
clone_size: -
cdr3_aa: CASSQDWGHAQGQYF
cdr3_nt: TGCGCCAGCAGCCAAGATTGGGGACACGCGCAGGGGCAGTACTTC

d_call: TRBD1
j_call: TRBJ2-1
v_call: TRBV27
clone_size: few
cdr3_aa: CASSPSAGGHNEQFF
cdr3_nt: TGTGCCAGCAGTCCGTCCGCAGGGGGCCACAATGAGCAGTTCTTC

d_call: -
j_call: TRBJ2-7
v_call: TRBV4-3
clone_size: -
cdr3_aa: CASSQTPSDSYEQYF
cdr3_nt: TGCGCCAGCAGCCAAACCCCCAGTGATTCCTACGAGCAGTACTTC

d_call: TRBD2
j_call: TRBJ2-3
v_call: TRBV5-1
clone_size: -
cdr3_aa: CASSSLAGSTDTQYF
cdr3_nt: TGCGCCAGCAGCTCCTTAGCGGGGAGCACAGATACGCAGTATTTT